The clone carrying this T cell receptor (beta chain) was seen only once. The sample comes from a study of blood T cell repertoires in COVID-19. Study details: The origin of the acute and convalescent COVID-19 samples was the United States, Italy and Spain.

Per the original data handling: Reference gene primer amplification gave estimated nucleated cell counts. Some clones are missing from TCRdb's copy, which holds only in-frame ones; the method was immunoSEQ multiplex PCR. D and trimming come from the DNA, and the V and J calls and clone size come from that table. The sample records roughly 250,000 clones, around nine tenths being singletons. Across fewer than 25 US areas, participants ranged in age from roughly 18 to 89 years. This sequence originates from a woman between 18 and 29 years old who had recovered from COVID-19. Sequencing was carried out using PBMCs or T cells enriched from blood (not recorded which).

The DNA for the CDR3 is TGCGCCAGCAGCTTGGGGGCTAGCGGGGTTACAGATACGCAGTATTTT. This encodes CASSLGASGVTDTQYF. The chain has TRBV5-1 and TRBJ2-3, with TRBD2 matching 9 bases. The CDR3 loop spans 16 amino acids. Trimming removed 0 bases from V and 3 bases from J; junction bases left unmatched: 5. Per the germline V gene, CDR1 is SGHRS and CDR2 is YFSETQ. Combining the CDR3 with reference TRBV5-1 and TRBJ2-3 gives the whole variable domain KAGVTQTPRYLIKTRGQQVTLSCSPISGHRSVSWYQQTPGQGLQFLFEYFSETQRNKGNFPGRFSGRQFSNSRSEMNVSTLELGDSALYLCASSLGASGVTDTQYFGPGTRLTVL.